These 23 T cell receptor beta chains were all obtained from the same sample, sequenced in a study of CD8+ T cells in alopecia areata. RNA was isolated and reverse transcribed to cDNA, the sequencing template. Some clones are missing from TCRdb's copy, which holds only in-frame ones; the method was immunoSEQ multiplex PCR. Of roughly 150,000 clones listed, under 60% are singletons. Sequencing used CD8+ T cells sorted from blood, obtained at week 0. These receptor sequences come from a human donor with alopecia areata.

The gene calls are TRBV11-2 and TRBJ2-3; D tentatively reads TRBD1 or TRBD2 (5 bases each). Germline CDR1 reads SGHAT; CDR2 reads FQNNGV. With 4 bases removed from V and 0 bases from J, the gap between germline ends came to 8 bases. The CDR3 spans 14 residues. This CDR3 reads CASSWDRSTDTQYF. The CDR3 DNA reads TGTGCCAGCAGCTGGGACCGGAGCACAGATACGCAGTATTTT.

This rearrangement joins TRBV13 to TRBJ1-1; TRBD1 matches 7 bases. V lost 4 bases, J lost 7 bases, and 6 bases stayed unmatched. Germline loops: CDR1 PRHDT, CDR2 FYEKMQ (reference sequence). The CDR3 is 13 residues long. CDR3 sequence: CASSSGTAIEAFF. DNA for the CDR3: TGTGCCAGCAGCTCTGGGACAGCCATTGAAGCTTTCTTT.

The chain carries TRBV7-8 and TRBJ2-2; D is undetermined. The germline gives CDR1 SGHVS, CDR2 FQNEAQ. The CDR3 loop spans 14 amino acids. Trimming removed 1 base from V and 4 bases from J, with 7 bases in between. The DNA of the CDR3 is TGTGCCAGCAGCTTAGAGCAGTTCACCGGGGAGCTGTTTTTT. Amino acids: CASSLEQFTGELFF.

J is TRBJ1-2 and V is TRBV6-5; 7 bases are a match to TRBD1. The V gene's germline CDR1 is MNHEY and CDR2 SVGAGI. The CDR3 has 13 residues. Germline trimming cut 6 bases from V and 8 bases from J; bases unmatched to any gene: 9. CDR3 DNA: TGTGCCAGCAGCCTCGGGACAGCGAACGGCTACACCTTC. This encodes CASSLGTANGYTF.

This sequence joins TRBV6-5 and TRBJ2-7; 9 bases match TRBD1. The CDR3 has 14 amino acids. Unmatched junction bases numbered 8, after V lost 5 bases and J lost 6 bases. CDR1 is MNHEY and CDR2 is SVGAGI in the germline V gene. In DNA, the CDR3 is TGTGCCAGCAGTCCCGGGACAGGGAGGGTCGAGCAGTACTTC. This encodes CASSPGTGRVEQYF.

The V call is TRBV27, the J call TRBJ1-1; maybe TRBD1 (6 bases). From germline, CDR1 is MNHEY and CDR2 SMNVEV (reference sequence). V dropped 0 bases and J dropped 5 bases, with 13 bases sitting between them. The length of the CDR3 is 15 residues. The CDR3 DNA reads as TGTGCCAGCAGTTTATCCCCGGGAGGGGGGACTGAAGCTTTCTTT. It specifies CASSLSPGGGTEAFF.

This clone has just one count. The chain combines TRBV13 with TRBJ1-1, with a tentative D call TRBD1 (5 bases). The ends were cut back, 7 bases at V and 1 base at J, with 10 bases in the middle. CDR1 is PRHDT and CDR2 is FYEKMQ in the germline V gene (reference sequence). The CDR3 runs 13 residues. The CDR3 region has the DNA TGTGCCAGCACCTTGACAGAGAACACTGAAGCTTTCTTT. As protein: CASTLTENTEAFF.

This clone was picked up one time. The chain uses TRBV4-1 and TRBJ1-6; D is unresolved. The CDR3 is made up of 17 amino acids. The V and J ends lost 1 base and 10 bases respectively, with 20 bases between them. Germline loops: CDR1 MGHRA, CDR2 YSYEKL. As DNA, the CDR3 is TGCGCCAGCAGCCAAGTAGGAGGAGGAGGCCTGAGCTCACCCCTCCACTTT. The encoded protein is CASSQVGGGGLSSPLHF.

This clone turned up a few times. The V gene is TRBV7-2, the J gene TRBJ2-7; D call uncertain. Germline V gene data show CDR1 as SGHTA and CDR2 as FQGNSA. The CDR3 extends over 11 amino acids. Between the trimmed V and J ends, which lost 8 bases and 7 bases, there was a span of 12 bases. CDR3 sequence (DNA): TGTGCCAGCGGACCCCCCAGGGAGCAGTACTTC. Translated, it gives CASGPPREQYF. Full variable domain (missing parts from reference TRBV7-2 and TRBJ2-7): GAGVSQSPSNKVTEKGKDVELRCDPISGHTALYWYRQSLGQGLEFLIYFQGNSAPDKSGLPSDRFSAERTGGSVSTLTIQRTQQEDSAVYLCASGPPREQYFGPGTRLTVT.

The gene calls are TRBV7-6 and TRBJ1-2; TRBD1 aligns across 9 bases. CDR1 and CDR2 from the germline V gene are SGHVS and FNYEAQ. V lost 5 bases, J lost 8 bases, and 12 bases stayed unmatched. The CDR3 consists of 15 residues. CDR3 region: CASSPRTGEGVGYTF. The CDR3 bases are TGTGCCAGCAGCCCAAGGACAGGGGAAGGCGTGGGCTACACCTTC.

This clone was found a few times. The V and J genes are TRBV29-1 and TRBJ2-1, with D perhaps matching TRBD1 or TRBD2 (5 bases each). V lost 1 base, J lost 7 bases, and 11 bases lay in between. This CDR3 contains 13 residues. CDR1 and CDR2 (germline): SQVTM, ANQGSEA. CDR3 in DNA: TGCAGCGTTGAAGGAGGGGTCAGGAATGAGCAGTTCTTC. Amino acid sequence: CSVEGGVRNEQFF.

J is TRBJ2-7 and V is TRBV14; 7 bases fit TRBD1. There are 14 residues in the CDR3. Trimming took 1 base from V and 3 from J; bases not matched to a gene: 3. Germline V gives CDR1 SGHDN, CDR2 FVKESK. In nucleotides, the CDR3 is TGTGCCAGCAGCCAAGGGGGGACAGTCTACGAGCAGTACTTC. Protein: CASSQGGTVYEQYF. The full variable domain, with the rest looked up from reference TRBV14 and TRBJ2-7, is EAGVTQFPSHSVIEKGQTVTLRCDPISGHDNLYWYRRVMGKEIKFLLHFVKESKQDESGMPNNRFLAERTGGTYSTLKVQPAELEDSGVYFCASSQGGTVYEQYFGPGTRLTVT.

The chain links TRBV6-5 to TRBJ2-2, with D perhaps being TRBD1 or TRBD2 (5 bases each). Germline V gene lookup returns CDR1 MNHEY and CDR2 SVGAGI. V was cut by 4 bases and J by 5 bases, with 14 bases left in between. The CDR3 totals 15 residues. CDR3 loop: CASSFREGGTGELFF. The CDR3 DNA reads TGTGCCAGCAGTTTCAGGGAAGGAGGTACCGGGGAGCTGTTTTTT.

This rearrangement joins TRBV13 to TRBJ1-1, with unresolved D. V lost 4 bases and J 0 bases, leaving 12 bases between the germline ends. There are 15 residues in the CDR3. CDR1 and CDR2 (germline): PRHDT, FYEKMQ (reference sequence). In nucleotides, the CDR3 is TGTGCCAGCAGCTCCCCAGGCAGCGTGAACACTGAAGCTTTCTTT. Protein: CASSSPGSVNTEAFF.

This clone was detected only a few times. One end of the junction is discordant with germline, which a read error may explain. The chain joins TRBV11-2 to TRBJ2-5; 10 bases align to TRBD1. This CDR3 has 15 residues. CDR1 is SGHAT, CDR2 FQNNGV, per germline. The CDR3: CANSSRDRGQETQYF. Written as DNA, the CDR3 is TGTGCCAACAGCTCGCGGGACAGGGGACAAGAGACCCAGTACTTC.

The V and J genes are TRBV6-5 and TRBJ1-2; D gene unclear. The germline V and J ends were trimmed by 6 bases and 5 bases, with 13 bases remaining between them. Germline assignment: CDR1 MNHEY and CDR2 SVGAGI. The CDR3 is 13 amino acids. The DNA of the CDR3 is TGTGCCAGCAGGCAAGGATCCTCTTATGGCTACACCTTC. Protein product: CASRQGSSYGYTF.

The rearrangement links TRBV27 to TRBJ2-1, with 7 bases matching TRBD1. Germline CDR1 and CDR2: MNHEY and SMNVEV (reference sequence). V lost 3 bases to trimming and J lost 7 bases; unmatched junction nucleotides: 3. The CDR3 runs 13 residues. The CDR3 sequence: CASSLSTGNEQFF. Here the CDR3 DNA reads TGTGCCAGCAGTTTGTCGACAGGGAATGAGCAGTTCTTC.

This clone has just a few counts. The chain has TRBV6-5 and TRBJ2-7, with TRBD1 matching 7 bases. Trimming cost V 2 bases and J 5 bases; bases outside gene matches: 9. The CDR3 has 15 residues. Germline V gene data show CDR1 as MNHEY and CDR2 as SVGAGI. Here the CDR3 reads CASSYAPTGPDEQYF. CDR3 DNA: TGTGCCAGCAGTTACGCTCCGACAGGGCCCGACGAGCAGTACTTC.

This clone is a singleton in its sample. The V and J genes are TRBV9 and TRBJ2-7; the D gene is possibly TRBD1 (6 bases). The CDR3 sequence is 13 residues long. Germline CDR1 reads SGDLS; CDR2 reads YYNGEE. With 3 bases removed from V and 2 bases from J, the gap between germline ends came to 9 bases. This chain's CDR3 is CASSATGPYEQYF. CDR3 DNA: TGTGCCAGCAGCGCGACAGGCCCCTACGAGCAGTACTTC.

The chain couples TRBV29-1 to TRBJ2-1; 8 bases match TRBD1. Unmatched junction bases numbered 7, after V lost 4 bases and J lost 8 bases. The CDR3 extends over 13 amino acids. Germline-derived CDR1 and CDR2 are SQVTM and ANQGSEA. CDR3 residues: CSVGTGSFDEQFF. In DNA, the CDR3 is TGCAGCGTTGGGACAGGGTCGTTTGATGAGCAGTTCTTC.

Only a few counts were recorded for this clone. J is TRBJ2-2 and V is TRBV29-1; perhaps TRBD2 as D (6 bases). V lost 6 bases, J lost 6 bases, and 14 bases lay in between. The CDR3 is made up of 13 amino acids. Germline values: CDR1 SQVTM, CDR2 ANQGSEA. The CDR3 sequence: CSVPGAGPGELFF. In DNA, the CDR3 is TGCAGCGTCCCCGGGGCGGGGCCCGGGGAGCTGTTTTTT.

The rearrangement uses TRBV27 and TRBJ1-2; weak D call: TRBD1 (6 bases). The CDR3 has 13 amino acids. Germline V gene lookup returns CDR1 MNHEY and CDR2 SMNVEV (reference sequence). With 6 bases removed from V and 2 bases from J, the gap between germline ends came to 10 bases. DNA of the CDR3: TGTGCCAGCAGCGACAGGCAGAACTATGGCTACACCTTC. This translates into CASSDRQNYGYTF.

In its sample, this clone was seen a few times. DNA for the CDR3: TGCGCCAGCTCGGCGGGGGGGCCGAATAATGAGCAGTTCTTC. This sequence encodes CASSAGGPNNEQFF. The chain has TRBV4-3 and TRBJ2-1; 9 nucleotides align to TRBD2. Per germline, CDR1 LGHNA and CDR2 YSLEER. Unmatched junction bases numbered 9, after V lost 8 bases and J lost 7 bases. CDR3 length equals 14 residues.